The entry below gives a single TCR beta chain sequence along with its context. The sample originates from a study of identical twins. Unique molecular identifiers were present on the cDNA, which also gained a universal primer site by template switching. TCRdb reprocessed the 5' RACE reads with MiXCR, giving one entry per CDR3 protein. This table has 400,000 to 600,000 distinct CDR3 sequences, under 25% appearing once. CDR1 is LGHNA, CDR2 YNFKEQ, per germline. CDR3 length equals 13 residues. Deletions cut 0 bases from V and 5 bases from J, with 4 bases between. These data were also reused for a study on yellow fever vaccine responses in identical twins.

The J gene is TRBJ2-2, the V gene TRBV4-2; D call uncertain. This clonotype was obtained from a woman between 18 and 29 years old in good health. Source material: CD4+ T cells sorted from blood. CDR3 DNA: TGTGCCAGCAGCCAAGATTTGACCGGGGAGCTGTTTTTT. Its protein is CASSQDLTGELFF.